The clone carrying this T cell receptor beta chain appeared many times. The antigen remains undetermined. V lost 5 bases, J lost 0 bases, and 8 bases lay in between. The CDR3 totals 14 residues. This sample was included in a study of breast tumors, draining lymph nodes, adjacent tissues. TCRdb re-analysed the multiplex PCR reads in MiXCR, keeping a single row per CDR3 protein. The sample records approximately 200,000 distinct CDR3 sequences, roughly 29% being singletons. Broader study findings: Tumor repertoires ranked between lymph nodes and nontumor tissue in diversity, with V and J gene preferences.

The lymph nodes were axillary draining lymph nodes from breast cancer patients. Material for sequencing was axillary lymph node tissue. This rearrangement joins TRBV12-3 or TRBV12-4 to TRBJ1-3; no clear D. The clonotype comes from a female donor with breast cancer. Some clones in this sample may be carry-over from other donors' samples. CDR3 sequence (DNA): TGTGCCAGCAGTCGTGGACCCTCTGGAAACACCATATATTTT. Translation: CASSRGPSGNTIYF.